Listed below are T cell receptor beta chains from one sample, sequenced in a study of cytomegalovirus exposure and HLA in healthy donors. Assay used: immunoSEQ multiplex PCR; TCRdb lists only in-frame clones, some missing. Of some 180,000 clones in the sample, around 90% were seen once. Sequencing was done on a sample of PBMCs. The receptors were sampled from a boy aged 2 to 10 in good health and CMV-seronegative. The CDR3 runs from the conserved cysteine through the conserved F or W. D genes are given only for firm matches. For some rows the clone size is stated as once, few or many, or as a class when expanded; others skip it.

cdr3_length clone_size j_call v_call d_call cdr3_nt cdr3_aa
15 NA TRBJ2-1 TRBV7-8 NA TGTGCCAGCAGCTCAGGGGCTAGCGGACCGGCGGGTGGGTTCTTC CASSSGASGPAGGFF
14 NA TRBJ1-1 TRBV6-5 NA TGTGCCAGCAGTCCCCCTGGCGGGGGGCGAGAAGCTTTCTTT CASSPPGGGREAFF
14 NA TRBJ2-3 TRBV7-9 NA TGTGCCAGCAGCCCCGGGAGCGGTTCAGATACGCAGTATTTT CASSPGSGSDTQYF
21 NA TRBJ1-5 TRBV7-7 TRBD1 TGTGCCAGCAGCTTAGCCCCCGGCACAGGGGGCGAGGCGGTTAACAATCAGCCCCAGCATTTT CASSLAPGTGGEAVNNQPQHF
13 NA TRBJ1-5 TRBV28 NA TGTGCCAGCAGTTTTAGTAGCAATCAGCCCCAGCATTTT CASSFSSNQPQHF
13 NA TRBJ2-5 TRBV7-8 NA TGTGCCAGCAGCTTAGGGTCCGGGGAGACCCAGTACTTC CASSLGSGETQYF
12 NA TRBJ2-7 TRBV2 NA TGTGCCAGCACTACCGGGGATGGTGAGCAGTACTTC CASTTGDGEQYF
14 NA TRBJ2-5 TRBV28 NA TGTGCCAGCAGTTCCGGACAGTACCAAGAGACCCAGTACTTC CASSSGQYQETQYF
12 NA TRBJ1-2 TRBV28 NA TGTGCCAGCAGTTTATCGAGCTATGGCTACACCTTC CASSLSSYGYTF
15 NA TRBJ2-7 TRBV19 TRBD1 TGTGCCAGTAGTAAATCGCGACAGGGAAAGGACGAGCAGTACTTC CASSKSRQGKDEQYF
14 NA TRBJ2-1 TRBV6-5 TRBD2 TGTGCCAGCAGGACTAGCGGGAGTAGAAATGAGCAGTTCTTC CASRTSGSRNEQFF
15 few TRBJ1-6 TRBV5-4 TRBD1 TGTGCCAGCAGTCCCGGGACAGGATATAATTCACCCCTCCACTTT CASSPGTGYNSPLHF
14 NA TRBJ2-7 TRBV7-2 TRBD1 TGTGCCAGCAGCTCGGGACAGGGTATCTACGAGCAGTACTTC CASSSGQGIYEQYF
16 NA TRBJ2-1 TRBV28 NA TGTGCCAGCAGTACCCTCACAGGGGGGGTTTACAATGAGCAGTTCTTC CASSTLTGGVYNEQFF
16 NA TRBJ1-3 TRBV28 NA TGTGCCAGCAGCGAACAGGGACCACTCGCTGGAAACACCATATATTTT CASSEQGPLAGNTIYF
14 NA TRBJ2-3 TRBV29-1 TRBD2 TGCAGCGCAGTAGCGGGGGGCGGCACAGATACGCAGTATTTT CSAVAGGGTDTQYF
15 NA TRBJ1-1 TRBV13 TRBD1 TGTGCCAGCAGCTCTCCGGGACAGGGGAACACTGAAGCTTTCTTT CASSSPGQGNTEAFF
16 NA TRBJ2-6 TRBV28 TRBD2 TGTGCCAGCAGTTTATATGCCGGGGGGTACGGGTCCGTCCTGACTTTC CASSLYAGGYGSVLTF
16 few TRBJ1-2 TRBV6-6 TRBD1 TGTGCCAGCAGTCCCCGGGACAGACAACTGGTACATGGCTACACCTTC CASSPRDRQLVHGYTF
17 NA TRBJ2-1 TRBV18 NA TGTGCCAGCTCACCCCGTTACGGAGGGAGCTCCTACAATGAGCAGTTCTTC CASSPRYGGSSYNEQFF
12 once TRBJ1-1 TRBV5-4 NA TGTGTCTTTCGTCCGGGTTCCACTGAAGCTTTCTTT CVFRPGSTEAFF
16 NA TRBJ2-1 TRBV28 TRBD2 TGTGCCAGCAGTTTAAGGAGAGCGGGAGTCACCAATGAGCAGTTCTTC CASSLRRAGVTNEQFF
13 few TRBJ1-2 TRBV28 NA TGTGCCAGCAGTCCGAGGACTAACTATGGCTACACCTTC CASSPRTNYGYTF
15 NA TRBJ2-2 TRBV5-1 TRBD1 TGCGCCAGCAGCTTGGGGGACAGAGACACCGGGGAGCTGTTTTTT CASSLGDRDTGELFF
16 NA TRBJ2-7 TRBV9 TRBD2 TGTGCCAGCAGCGTAGGGAACCGGGAGGGCACCCACGAGCAGTACTTC CASSVGNREGTHEQYF
16 NA TRBJ1-6 TRBV19 NA TGTGCCAGTAGGTTTAGTGTGGAGACCTATAATTCACCCCTCCACTTT CASRFSVETYNSPLHF
16 NA TRBJ1-1 TRBV19 NA TGTGCCAGTAGTAGAGGAGGTCGGAGTTTGGACACTGAAGCTTTCTTT CASSRGGRSLDTEAFF
15 NA TRBJ2-1 TRBV5-4 NA TGTGCCAGCAGATTCCGGGACAAGGCCTACAATGAGCAGTTCTTC CASRFRDKAYNEQFF
13 few TRBJ1-6 TRBV10-2 TRBD1 TGCGCCAGCGGGGACAGGGAATATTCACCCCTCCACTTT CASGDREYSPLHF
14 NA TRBJ2-7 TRBV14 NA TGTGCCAGCAGCCAAGGCCAGGGAGGCTACGAGCAGTACTTC CASSQGQGGYEQYF
18 NA TRBJ1-2 TRBV9 NA TGTGCCAGCAGCGGTGGGTCCGCCGGGGGTAGGTCTGCCTATGGCTACACCTTC CASSGGSAGGRSAYGYTF
15 NA TRBJ2-7 TRBV28 TRBD1 TGTGCCAGCAGTTCAACGACAGGGGGTTTGAGCGAGCAGTACTTC CASSSTTGGLSEQYF
13 NA TRBJ2-1 TRBV5-4 TRBD2 TGTGCCAGCAGCTTGGTCGGGGGGAATGAGCAGTTCTTC CASSLVGGNEQFF
16 NA TRBJ1-5 TRBV6-5 NA TGTGCCAGCAGTTACTCGTCCACACCTAGCAATCAGCCCCAGCATTTT CASSYSSTPSNQPQHF
14 NA TRBJ2-1 TRBV6-1 NA TGTGCCAGCAGTGGGCGACTAGGCACCAATGAGCAGTTCTTC CASSGRLGTNEQFF
18 NA TRBJ2-1 TRBV28 TRBD1 TGTGCCAGCAGTTTACCAATGCGGACAGGCGACATTATCAATGAGCAGTTCTTC CASSLPMRTGDIINEQFF
16 NA TRBJ1-5 TRBV4-1 TRBD1 TGCGCCAGCAGCCAAGTAGTAGGGGGCGCAGATCAGCCCCAGCATTTT CASSQVVGGADQPQHF
15 NA TRBJ2-7 TRBV11-2 NA TGTGCCAGCAGCTTAATTTTCCCGTGGGGGGACGAGCAGTACTTC CASSLIFPWGDEQYF
15 NA TRBJ1-1 TRBV7-9 TRBD1 TGTGCCAGCAGCTCCGTACAGGGGGCTAGGACTGAAGCTTTCTTT CASSSVQGARTEAFF
12 NA TRBJ2-7 TRBV29-1 TRBD1 TGCAGCGGCCACAGGGGCACCTACGAGCAGTACTTC CSGHRGTYEQYF
17 NA TRBJ2-5 TRBV7-3 NA TGTGCCAGCAGCTTACGGGCGATGGGACTCCCAGGGGAGACCCAGTACTTC CASSLRAMGLPGETQYF
14 NA TRBJ2-1 TRBV28 NA TGTGCCAGCAGCCGTGTACAGGGTCTCGGTGAGCAGTTCTTC CASSRVQGLGEQFF
15 NA TRBJ2-1 TRBV7-9 TRBD2 TGTGCCAGCAGCTTAGAGGGGCTAGCGGGAGGGGGGCAGTTCTTC CASSLEGLAGGGQFF
21 NA TRBJ1-1 TRBV4-2 NA TGTGCCAGCAGCCACAGAAGGGGGGGGGTGGGGCGCGTAAAAATGAACACTGAAGCTTTCTTT CASSHRRGGVGRVKMNTEAFF
14 NA TRBJ2-3 TRBV4-2 NA TGTGCCAGCAGCCGGACTCGCAACACAGATACGCAGTATTTT CASSRTRNTDTQYF
14 NA TRBJ1-1 TRBV30 TRBD1 TGTGCCTGGAGGGGCAGACAGGGAGGCACTGAAGCTTTCTTT CAWRGRQGGTEAFF
12 few TRBJ1-4 TRBV5-6 NA TGTGCCAGCAGCACGTCGGCGGGGAAGGTGTTTTTT CASSTSAGKVFF
16 few TRBJ2-6 TRBV10-1 TRBD1 TGCGCCAGCGGCCGGGACAGGGGCTCTGGGGCCAACGTCCTGACTTTC CASGRDRGSGANVLTF
14 NA TRBJ2-7 TRBV9 NA TGTGCCAGCAGCGTAGCTAGTACCACCTACGAGCAGTACTTC CASSVASTTYEQYF
14 NA TRBJ2-1 TRBV27 NA TGTGCCAGCAGTACTCGACCGGAGGGCGGTGAGCAGTTCTTC CASSTRPEGGEQFF